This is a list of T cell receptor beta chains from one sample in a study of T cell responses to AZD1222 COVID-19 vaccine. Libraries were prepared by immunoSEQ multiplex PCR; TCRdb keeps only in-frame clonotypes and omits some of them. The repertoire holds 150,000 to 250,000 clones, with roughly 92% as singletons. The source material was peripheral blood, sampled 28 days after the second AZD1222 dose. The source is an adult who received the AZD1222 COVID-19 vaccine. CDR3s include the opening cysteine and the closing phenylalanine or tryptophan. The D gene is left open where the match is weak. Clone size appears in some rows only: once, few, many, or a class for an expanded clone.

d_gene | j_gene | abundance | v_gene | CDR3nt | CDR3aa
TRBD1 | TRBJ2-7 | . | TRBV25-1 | TGTGCCAGCAGTAAGGGGGCGGTCAACGAGCAGTACTTC | CASSKGAVNEQYF
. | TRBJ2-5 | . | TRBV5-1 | TGCGCCAGCAGCCCGGGGGTCCGGGGAGGAGAGACCCAGTACTTC | CASSPGVRGGETQYF
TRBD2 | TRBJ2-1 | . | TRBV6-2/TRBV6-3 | TGTGCCAGCAGTTACTCTAGCGGGAGCTCCTACAATGAGCAGTTCTTC | CASSYSSGSSYNEQFF
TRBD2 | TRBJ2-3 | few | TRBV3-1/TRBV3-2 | TGTGCCAGCAGCCAAGTACTAGCGGGGAACACAGATACGCAGTATTTT | CASSQVLAGNTDTQYF
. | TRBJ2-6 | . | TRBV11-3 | TGTGCCAGCAGCTTAATTAATCTCGGATCCTCTGGGGCCAACGTCCTGACTTTC | CASSLINLGSSGANVLTF
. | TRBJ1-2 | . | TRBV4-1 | TGCGCCAGCAGCCAACCCGGGACCCCAAACTATGGCTACACCTTC | CASSQPGTPNYGYTF
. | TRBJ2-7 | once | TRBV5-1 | TGCGCCAGCAGCTTGGGCAGGACGGGGGCCTACGAGCAGTACTTC | CASSLGRTGAYEQYF
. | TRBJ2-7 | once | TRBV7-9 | TGTGCCAGCAGCTATCAGGGGCCTCCTACCTACGAGCAGTACTTC | CASSYQGPPTYEQYF
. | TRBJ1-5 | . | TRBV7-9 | TGTGCCAGCAGCCCCCCTGGCAGGAGCAATCAGCCCCAGCATTTT | CASSPPGRSNQPQHF
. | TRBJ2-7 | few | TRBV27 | TGTGCCAGCAGTTTTTGGGGCTACGAGCAGTACTTC | CASSFWGYEQYF
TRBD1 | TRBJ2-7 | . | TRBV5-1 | TGCGCCAGCAGCTTGGTCGGACAGGGGGTGTACGAGCAGTACTTC | CASSLVGQGVYEQYF
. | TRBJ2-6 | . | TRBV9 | TGTGCCAGCAGCGCTAGATGGGGCTCTGGGGCCAACGTCCTGACTTTC | CASSARWGSGANVLTF
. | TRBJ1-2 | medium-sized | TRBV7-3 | TGTGCCAGCAGCTTGGGTCCGGCGGAGGGCTACACCTTC | CASSLGPAEGYTF
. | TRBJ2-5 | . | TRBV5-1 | TGCGCCAGCAGCTGGGGGAGCGGAGAGACCCAGTACTTC | CASSWGSGETQYF
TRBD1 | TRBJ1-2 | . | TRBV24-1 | TGTGCCACCTCAACAGGGGACGGCTATGGCTACACCTTC | CATSTGDGYGYTF
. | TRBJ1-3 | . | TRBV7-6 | TGTGCCAGCAGCCCGGACGGCCCTACCGACACCATATATTTT | CASSPDGPTDTIYF
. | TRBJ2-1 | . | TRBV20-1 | TGCAGTGCTAGGCAGGTGAATGAGCAGTTCTTC | CSARQVNEQFF
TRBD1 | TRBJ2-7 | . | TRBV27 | TGTGCCAGCGCCGGGACAGGGGTATCCTACGAGCAGTACTTC | CASAGTGVSYEQYF
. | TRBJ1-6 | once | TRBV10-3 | TGTGCCATCAGTGACCGCCTGGGGGGCACCAATTCACCCCTCCACTTT | CAISDRLGGTNSPLHF
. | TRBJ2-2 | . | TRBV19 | TGTGCCAGTAGTACCCGGACCTCCTACGGGGGGGAGCTGTTTTTT | CASSTRTSYGGELFF
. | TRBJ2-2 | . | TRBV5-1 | TGCGCCAGCAGCCGGAATCGCGCCAACACCGGGGAGCTGTTTTTT | CASSRNRANTGELFF
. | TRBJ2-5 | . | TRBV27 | TGTGCCAGCAGTTTTGATGGCAGCTACCAAGAGACCCAGTACTTC | CASSFDGSYQETQYF
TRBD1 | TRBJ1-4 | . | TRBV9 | TGTGCCAGCAGCGCCAGGGGGCGGAATGAAAAACTGTTTTTT | CASSARGRNEKLFF
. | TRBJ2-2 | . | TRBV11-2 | TGTGCCAGCAGCCCGCCGTGGGGGTTCGCCGGGGAGCTGTTTTTT | CASSPPWGFAGELFF
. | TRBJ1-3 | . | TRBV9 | TGTGCCAGCAGCGTAGCTCTCGGTGGGAGCTCTGGAAACACCATATATTTT | CASSVALGGSSGNTIYF
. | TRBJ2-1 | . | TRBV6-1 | TGTGCCAGCAGTGAAGCGGGGACTCGCGCCTATGAGCAGTTCTTC | CASSEAGTRAYEQFF
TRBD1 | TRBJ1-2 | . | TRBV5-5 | TGTGCCAGCAGCCGGGACAGGGTCCGTAACTATGGCTACACCTTC | CASSRDRVRNYGYTF
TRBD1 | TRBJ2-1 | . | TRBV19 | TGTGCCAGTACTAAGGGACAGTCCTACAATGAGCAGTTCTTC | CASTKGQSYNEQFF
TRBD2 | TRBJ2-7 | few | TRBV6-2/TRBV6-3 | TGTGCCAGCAGCCTTAGCGGGGCCTCCTACGAGCAGTACTTC | CASSLSGASYEQYF
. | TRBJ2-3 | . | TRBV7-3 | TGTGCCAGCAGCTTAGCGGGAAGACCGGATACGCAGTATTTT | CASSLAGRPDTQYF
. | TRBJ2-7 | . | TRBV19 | TGTGCCAGTAGTATAGTAGGCAACTACGAGCAGTACTTC | CASSIVGNYEQYF
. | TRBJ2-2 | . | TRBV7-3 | TGTGCCAGCAGCTTAACTGGTTTGAGGGTCACCGGGGAGCTGTTTTTT | CASSLTGLRVTGELFF
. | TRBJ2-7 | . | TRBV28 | TGTGCCAGCAGGACACCCTTTGGGGGCAGCTACGAGCAGTACTTC | CASRTPFGGSYEQYF
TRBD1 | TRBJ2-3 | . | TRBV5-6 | TGTGCCAGCAGCTCGGGACAGGGGGCGGCAGATACGCAGTATTTT | CASSSGQGAADTQYF
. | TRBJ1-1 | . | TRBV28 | TGTGCCAGTAAAGCCCCGCGGACCACTGAAGCTTTCTTT | CASKAPRTTEAFF
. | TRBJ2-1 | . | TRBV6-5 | TGTGCCAGCAGTTACTCGGGATCTGGAGCGGCCAATGAGCAGTTCTTC | CASSYSGSGAANEQFF
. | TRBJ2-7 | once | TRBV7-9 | TGTGCCAGCAGCCTCGGTTTCCCCTACGAGCAGTACTTC | CASSLGFPYEQYF
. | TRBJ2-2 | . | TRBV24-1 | TGTGCCACCAGTGACCGTCGGCCCGGGGAGCTGTTTTTT | CATSDRRPGELFF
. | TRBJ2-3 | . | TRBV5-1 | TGCGCCAGCAGCTTGGGGACAACAGCAGATACGCAGTATTTT | CASSLGTTADTQYF
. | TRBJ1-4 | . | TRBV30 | TGTGCCTGGAGTTTGAGTTGGGTCGGTAATGAAAAACTGTTTTTT | CAWSLSWVGNEKLFF
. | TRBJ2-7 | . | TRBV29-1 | TGCAGCGTTGAAGGGGGCGATCGGTACGAGCAGTACTTC | CSVEGGDRYEQYF
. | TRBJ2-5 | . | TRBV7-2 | TGTGCCAGCAGCTTACAGCGGGTACAAGAGACCCAGTACTTC | CASSLQRVQETQYF
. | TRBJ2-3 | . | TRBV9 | TGTGCCAGCAGCGTAGGGAGGGAGCTGGGGACAGATACGCAGTATTTT | CASSVGRELGTDTQYF
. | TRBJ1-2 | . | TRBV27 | TGTGCCAGCAGTTTATCGAACAACTATGGCTACACCTTC | CASSLSNNYGYTF
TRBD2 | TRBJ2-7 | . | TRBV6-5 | TGTGCCAGCAGTTATGCGGGAGGCGGCTCCTACGAGCAGTACTTC | CASSYAGGGSYEQYF
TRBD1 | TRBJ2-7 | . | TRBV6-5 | TGTGCCAGCAACGGACAGGGGAACGAGCAGTACTTC | CASNGQGNEQYF
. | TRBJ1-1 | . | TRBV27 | TGTGCCAGCAGTTTACGAAGGGGTACTGAAGCTTTCTTT | CASSLRRGTEAFF
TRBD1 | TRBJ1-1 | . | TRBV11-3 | TGTGCCAGCAGCTTCAAACAGGGGAAGACTGAAGCTTTCTTT | CASSFKQGKTEAFF
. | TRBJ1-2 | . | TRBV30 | TGTGCCTGGAGAACAGGCGGGCGAAGGGGTATGAACTATGGCTACACCTTC | CAWRTGGRRGMNYGYTF
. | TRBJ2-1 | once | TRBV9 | TGTGCCAGCAGCGTAGCCGACAGCTCTAGTCCCTACAATGAGCAGTTCTTC | CASSVADSSSPYNEQFF
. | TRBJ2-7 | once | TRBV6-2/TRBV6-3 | TGTGCCAGCAGTCCGGGCCGAACCTACGAGCAGTACTTC | CASSPGRTYEQYF
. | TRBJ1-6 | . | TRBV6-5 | TGTGCCAGCAGTTCTCGGACCTATTCACCCCTCCACTTT | CASSSRTYSPLHF
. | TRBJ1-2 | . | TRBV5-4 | TGTGCCAGCAGCGGGGGGGGCGCACCATATGGCTACACCTTC | CASSGGGAPYGYTF
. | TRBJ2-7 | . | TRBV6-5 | TGTGCCAGCAGTTACGGGCAGTTCTACGAGCAGTACTTC | CASSYGQFYEQYF
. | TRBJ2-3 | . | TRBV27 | TGTGCCAGCGGCTTAAGGGTTGGTACGCAGTATTTT | CASGLRVGTQYF
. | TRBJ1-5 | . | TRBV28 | TGTGCCAGCAGTATACAGGGATACAATCAGCCCCAGCATTTT | CASSIQGYNQPQHF
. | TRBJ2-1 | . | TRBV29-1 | TGCAGCGTTGACCAGGAGAGGAGCCTCGGCCGGGGGAATGAGCAGTTCTTC | CSVDQERSLGRGNEQFF